This record concerns one TCR beta chain sequence. This entry belongs to a study of blood T cell repertoires in COVID-19. Study overall: Some COVID-19 samples were acute and others convalescent; all came from the United States, Italy and Spain.

As processed by the authors: Researchers report that nucleated cell counts were estimated from reference gene primer amplification. The assay was immunoSEQ multiplex PCR, and TCRdb's table has in-frame clones only and misses some. Clone size and V and J calls were adopted from that table, with D and trimming inferred from the DNA. The data contain 55,000 to 80,000 clones, about 81% of them singletons. The V and J ends lost 6 bases and 4 bases respectively, with 16 bases between them. This CDR3 is built from 15 residues. CDR1 and CDR2 (germline): MNHEY, SVGAGI. The receptor's source is a human donor in a cohort sampled during active COVID-19. Sequenced input: peripheral blood. The chain recombines TRBV6-5 with TRBJ1-5; D is perhaps TRBD1 (6 bases). The CDR3 nucleotides read TGTGCCAGCAGGACCCAGGGGTCGGGGAATCAGCCCCAGCATTTT. It translates to CASRTQGSGNQPQHF.